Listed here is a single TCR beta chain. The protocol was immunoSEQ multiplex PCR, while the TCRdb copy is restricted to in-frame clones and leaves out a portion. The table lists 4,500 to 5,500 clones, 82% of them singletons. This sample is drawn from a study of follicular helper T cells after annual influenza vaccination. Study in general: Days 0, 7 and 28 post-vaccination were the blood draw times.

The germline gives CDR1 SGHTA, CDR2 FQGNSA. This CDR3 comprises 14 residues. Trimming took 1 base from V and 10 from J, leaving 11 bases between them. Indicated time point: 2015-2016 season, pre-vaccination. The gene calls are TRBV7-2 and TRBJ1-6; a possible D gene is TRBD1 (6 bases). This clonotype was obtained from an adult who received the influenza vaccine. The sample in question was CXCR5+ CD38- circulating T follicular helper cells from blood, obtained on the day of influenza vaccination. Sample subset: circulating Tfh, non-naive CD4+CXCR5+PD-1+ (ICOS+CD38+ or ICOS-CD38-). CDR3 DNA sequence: TGTGCCAGCAGCTTAGAATGGGGGCTCTCACCCCTCCACTTT. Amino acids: CASSLEWGLSPLHF.